The 30 T cell receptor beta chains in this list originate from one sample, sequenced in a study of cytomegalovirus exposure and HLA in healthy donors. This PCR relied on a set of 60 Vbeta primers and 13 Jbeta primers. TCRdb's table, derived via immunoSEQ multiplex PCR, lists solely in-frame clones and lacks some. The table has some 82,000 clones, approximately 84% seen once. Sequencing input: PBMCs. All receptors come from a woman in her 50s in good health and CMV-seronegative.

This chain uses TRBV10-3 with TRBJ1-5, with TRBD1 as a possible D gene (5 bases). Trimming removed 10 bases at V and 3 bases at J, with 19 bases between. Germline V gives CDR1 ENHRY, CDR2 SYGVKD. This CDR3 comprises 15 residues. The CDR3, as DNA: TGTGCCACCGCGGTGGGCAGGGCCTACAATCAGCCCCAGCATTTT. It encodes CATAVGRAYNQPQHF.

The V call is TRBV5-4, the J call TRBJ1-2, with D tentatively TRBD1 (5 bases). The CDR3 covers 15 residues. CDR1 is SGHNT and CDR2 is YYREEE in the germline V gene (reference sequence). Between the trimmed V and J ends, which lost 4 bases and 7 bases, there was a span of 20 bases. CDR3 DNA: TGTGCCAGCAGCCGTGAAGTGGTAGGGGTGGGTGGCTACACCTTC. It translates to CASSREVVGVGGYTF.

The table lists this clone with a count of one. The chain uses TRBV7-2 and TRBJ1-2; the match to TRBD1 covers 8 bases. Germline V lookup: CDR1 SGHTA, CDR2 FQGNSA. The CDR3 is 16 residues long. V shed 6 bases, J shed 0 bases, and the junction held 9 bases outside the gene matches. The CDR3 reads CASRPRTGTANYGYTF. CDR3 DNA sequence: TGTGCCAGCAGACCAAGGACAGGGACGGCTAACTATGGCTACACCTTC.

V and J are TRBV15 and TRBJ2-1, with TRBD2 matching 8 bases. CDR3 length equals 18 residues. CDR1 is LNHNV and CDR2 is YYDKDF in the germline V gene (reference sequence). V dropped 1 base and J dropped 3; count of bases not matched to a gene: 11. The CDR3: CATSRGGWLAGSYNEQFF. The CDR3 DNA sequence: TGTGCCACCAGCAGAGGAGGGTGGTTAGCGGGGAGCTACAATGAGCAGTTCTTC. Together with reference TRBV15 and TRBJ2-1, the CDR3 gives the full variable domain: DAMVIQNPRYQVTQFGKPVTLSCSQTLNHNVMYWYQQKSSQAPKLLFHYYDKDFNNEADTPDNFQSRRPNTSFCFLDIRSPGLGDTAMYLCATSRGGWLAGSYNEQFFGPGTRLTVL.

The chain combines TRBV6-5 with TRBJ2-7; D is possibly TRBD1 (5 bases). Germline V gene lookup returns CDR1 MNHEY and CDR2 SVGAGI. V lost 0 bases, J lost 3 bases, and 12 bases lay in between. The CDR3 has 15 residues. The chain's CDR3 is CASSYSDGAYYEQYF. CDR3 in DNA: TGTGCCAGCAGTTACTCCGATGGGGCTTACTACGAGCAGTACTTC.

V gene TRBV5-1 combines with J gene TRBJ1-1, with 8 bases matching TRBD1. The V and J ends lost 4 bases and 5 bases, in that order; junction bases with no gene match: 10. CDR3 length equals 15 residues. Germline CDR1 is SGHRS and CDR2 is YFSETQ. The CDR3: CASSPKDRDGTEAFF. Here the CDR3 DNA reads TGCGCCAGCAGCCCTAAGGACAGGGATGGAACTGAAGCTTTCTTT. The full variable domain, completed using reference TRBV5-1 and TRBJ1-1, is KAGVTQTPRYLIKTRGQQVTLSCSPISGHRSVSWYQQTPGQGLQFLFEYFSETQRNKGNFPGRFSGRQFSNSRSEMNVSTLELGDSALYLCASSPKDRDGTEAFFGQGTRLTVV.

V and J are TRBV7-9 and TRBJ1-2; no firm D call. This CDR3 is 13 amino acids long. Germline values: CDR1 SEHNR, CDR2 FQNEAQ (reference sequence). V lost 6 bases to trimming and J lost 2 bases, with 10 bases between them. For the CDR3, the DNA is TGTGCCAGCAGTTCTCTTCTAAACTATGGCTACACCTTC. As protein: CASSSLLNYGYTF.

This clone has only a few counts. This chain connects TRBV28 to TRBJ2-7, with unresolved D. Germline V CDR1 and CDR2: MDHEN, SYDVKM. Trimming stripped 5 bases from V and 4 bases from J, with 18 bases between. The CDR3 runs 15 residues. This CDR3 is CASSPMRGWVYEQYF. The CDR3 bases are TGTGCCAGCAGTCCCATGCGAGGCTGGGTATACGAGCAGTACTTC.

This clone was counted between two and nine times. V usage is TRBV19 and J usage is TRBJ2-3; TRBD2 matches 14 bases. The germline V gene encodes CDR1 LNHDA and CDR2 SQIVND (reference sequence). Trimming took 6 bases from V and 0 from J; bases not matched to a gene: 8. The CDR3 runs 18 residues. The chain's CDR3 is CASSTGTSGGLSTDTQYF. The CDR3 DNA is TGTGCCAGTAGCACCGGGACTAGCGGGGGCCTCAGCACAGATACGCAGTATTTT. Supplemented by reference TRBV19 and TRBJ2-3, the full variable domain reads DGGITQSPKYLFRKEGQNVTLSCEQNLNHDAMYWYRQDPGQGLRLIYYSQIVNDFQKGDIAEGYSVSREKKESFPLTVTSAQKNPTAFYLCASSTGTSGGLSTDTQYFGPGTRLTVL.

The chain has TRBV7-9 and TRBJ2-5; the match to TRBD2 covers 8 bases. V lost 4 bases, J lost 1 base, and 11 bases stayed unmatched. This CDR3 is built from 17 residues. CDR1 SEHNR and CDR2 FQNEAQ come from the germline V gene (reference sequence). The CDR3 sequence: CASSSSRGGSSQETQYF. Written as DNA, the CDR3 is TGTGCCAGCAGCTCCTCTCGCGGGGGGTCCTCCCAAGAGACCCAGTACTTC. Full variable domain (remainder filled in from reference TRBV7-9 and TRBJ2-5): DTGVSQNPRHKITKRGQNVTFRCDPISEHNRLYWYRQTLGQGPEFLTYFQNEAQLEKSRLLSDRFSAERPKGSFSTLEIQRTEQGDSAMYLCASSSSRGGSSQETQYFGPGTRLLVL.

CDR3 region: CASRERFNSPLHF. DNA for the CDR3: TGCGCCAGCAGAGAGAGGTTTAATTCACCCCTCCACTTT. The chain employs TRBV5-1 and TRBJ1-6; D is unclear. The germline gives CDR1 SGHRS, CDR2 YFSETQ. The CDR3 extends over 13 amino acids. Trimming stripped 5 bases from V and 6 bases from J, with 9 bases between.

The sample holds a few counts of this clone. This CDR3 is CASSDRVMGGANTGELFF. The DNA for the CDR3 is TGTGCCAGCAGTGACAGGGTAATGGGCGGCGCGAACACCGGGGAGCTGTTTTTT. The genes are TRBV25-1 and TRBJ2-2; D is perhaps TRBD1 (5 bases). V was cut by 3 bases and J by 0 bases, with 17 bases left in between. Germline V gives CDR1 MGHDK, CDR2 SYGVNS. The CDR3 sequence is 18 residues long.

The V gene is TRBV5-4, the J gene TRBJ2-2; D unresolved. Germline loops: CDR1 SGHNT, CDR2 YYREEE (reference sequence). Trimming left V 0 bases short and J 5 bases short, with 8 bases between. CDR3 size: 14 residues. CDR3 loop: CASSLARSTGELFF. CDR3 nucleotide sequence: TGTGCCAGCAGCTTGGCCAGAAGTACCGGGGAGCTGTTTTTT.

The V and J genes are TRBV6-5 and TRBJ2-1, with D unclear. Trimming shortened V by 6 bases and J by 7 bases, and 10 bases separated the two germline ends. CDR1 MNHEY and CDR2 SVGAGI come from the germline V gene. The CDR3 is made up of 12 amino acids. This CDR3 reads CASSKQWNEQFF. The CDR3 nucleotides read TGTGCCAGCAGCAAACAGTGGAATGAGCAGTTCTTC.

The chain joins TRBV18 to TRBJ2-7, with D perhaps TRBD2 (6 bases). V dropped 6 bases and J dropped 2 bases, with 11 bases sitting between them. The CDR3 covers 13 residues. Germline lookup yields CDR1 KGHSH and CDR2 LQKENI. CDR3 in DNA: TGTGCCAGCTCTACCGGGAGTCCCTACGAGCAGTACTTC. Translating it yields CASSTGSPYEQYF.

The chain has TRBV19 and TRBJ2-6, with 11 bases fitting TRBD2. This CDR3 has 18 amino acids. The V gene's germline CDR1 is LNHDA and CDR2 SQIVND (reference sequence). The trim removed 5 bases at V and 3 bases at J, leaving 9 bases unmatched. The CDR3 DNA reads as TGTGCCAGTAGTCCAAGACTAGCGGGAAGTGGTGGGGCCAACGTCCTGACTTTC. Protein sequence: CASSPRLAGSGGANVLTF.

The chain combines TRBV9 with TRBJ1-1, with D possibly being TRBD1 (5 bases). V gave up 6 bases and J gave up 4 bases, with 16 bases separating them. CDR1 and CDR2 (germline): SGDLS, YYNGEE. CDR3 length equals 14 residues. The CDR3 bases are TGTGCCAGCACCGGAGGGGCCCCAGGCACTGAAGCTTTCTTT. This translates into CASTGGAPGTEAFF.

The chain uses TRBV19 and TRBJ2-3; TRBD2 agrees at 8 bases. The J segment lost 4 bases and the V segment lost 5 bases, leaving 5 bases of the junction unmatched. Germline V gene data show CDR1 as LNHDA and CDR2 as SQIVND (reference sequence). The CDR3 sequence is 14 residues long. The DNA for the CDR3 is TGTGCCAGTAGTCTAGGACTAGCTTCAGATACGCAGTATTTT. Translated, it gives CASSLGLASDTQYF.

Note on this clone: It is likely a read error, because the conserved phenylalanine at the end of the CDR3 is missing. The chain couples TRBV6-1 to TRBJ1-1, with TRBD1 as a possible D gene (5 bases). Germline CDR1 reads MNHNS; CDR2 reads SASEGT. V was clipped by 2 bases and J by 7 bases, with 11 bases between them. This CDR3 contains 13 residues. In DNA form, the CDR3 reads TGTGCCAGCAGTGAATTGACAGCCTTTGAAGCTTTCCTT. This encodes CASSELTAFEAFL.

The count of this clone is one. In DNA form, the CDR3 reads TGTGCCTGGGTCTCGGGGGGCTACGAGCAGTACGTC. Translation: CAWVSGGYEQYV. The rearrangement joins TRBV30 to TRBJ2-7; 7 positions agree with TRBD2. CDR3 length: 12 amino acids. CDR1 is GTSNPN and CDR2 is SVGIG in the germline V gene (reference sequence). The J segment lost 3 bases and the V segment lost 5 bases, leaving 4 bases of the junction unmatched.

V and J are TRBV7-9 and TRBJ2-3; 7 bases line up with TRBD2. In germline, CDR1 is SEHNR, CDR2 FQNEAQ (reference sequence). V shed 8 bases, J shed 3 bases, and the junction held 8 bases outside the gene matches. The CDR3 covers 14 residues. CDR3 coding DNA: TGTGCCAGCGGGGGGGATCTCCTTACAGATACGCAGTATTTT. Translating gives CASGGDLLTDTQYF. Full variable domain (rest looked up from reference TRBV7-9 and TRBJ2-3): DTGVSQNPRHKITKRGQNVTFRCDPISEHNRLYWYRQTLGQGPEFLTYFQNEAQLEKSRLLSDRFSAERPKGSFSTLEIQRTEQGDSAMYLCASGGDLLTDTQYFGPGTRLTVL.

The CDR3 protein is CASSPLRGSNQPQHF. The CDR3 nucleotides read TGTGCCAGCTCACCACTAAGGGGCAGCAATCAGCCCCAGCATTTT. The genes are TRBV18 and TRBJ1-5, with D tentatively TRBD1 (5 bases). With 1 base removed from V and 1 base from J, the gap between germline ends came to 8 bases. This CDR3 contains 15 residues. Germline CDR1 KGHSH, CDR2 LQKENI.

This clone was detected only once. The germline gene is not matched at one end of the junction; a read error may be the cause. The chain carries TRBV27 and TRBJ1-1; unclear D gene. Germline CDR1 MNHEY, CDR2 SMNVEV (reference sequence). This CDR3 is 13 amino acids long. The CDR3 loop reads CASSPSGNSEAFF. The CDR3 nucleotides read TGTGCCAGCAGTCCGTCGGGGAACTCTGAAGCTTTCTTT.

The chain combines TRBV19 with TRBJ2-1; 8 bases agree with TRBD2. The ends lost 5 bases at V and 6 bases at J; junction bases unmatched: 9. The V gene's germline CDR1 is LNHDA and CDR2 SQIVND (reference sequence). The CDR3 consists of 15 residues. CDR3 protein: CASSLQGLVSNEQFF. The CDR3 bases are TGTGCCAGTAGTCTTCAGGGACTAGTTTCCAATGAGCAGTTCTTC.

The rearrangement uses TRBV5-4 and TRBJ2-2, with D possibly TRBD2 on 6 matching bases. Trimming pared 4 bases from V and 4 bases from J, leaving 17 bases between. The length of the CDR3 is 16 residues. Germline V lookup: CDR1 SGHNT, CDR2 YYREEE (reference sequence). CDR3 DNA sequence: TGTGCCAGCAGCACCAGCCGGGACTGGGCCACCGGGGAGCTGTTTTTT. Translation gives CASSTSRDWATGELFF.

The rearrangement joins TRBV30 to TRBJ1-2, with TRBD1 matching over 7 bases. CDR3 length: 11 amino acids. Germline V CDR1 and CDR2: GTSNPN, SVGIG (reference sequence). Germline trimming cut 8 bases from V and 5 bases from J; bases unmatched to any gene: 5. The CDR3 region has the DNA TGTGCCGGGGACAGAGATTATGGCTACACCTTC. Translation: CAGDRDYGYTF.

The chain couples TRBV27 to TRBJ2-7, with D perhaps matching TRBD2 (6 bases). Per the germline V gene, CDR1 is MNHEY and CDR2 is SMNVEV (reference sequence). Between the trimmed V and J ends, which lost 3 bases and 2 bases, there was a span of 11 bases. The CDR3 is made up of 14 amino acids. DNA of the CDR3: TGTGCCAGCAGTTTGGGGACTGAAGCCTACGAGCAGTACTTC. Translating it yields CASSLGTEAYEQYF.

The gene calls are TRBV5-1 and TRBJ2-5; 9 nucleotides align to TRBD2. The CDR3 extends over 16 amino acids. CDR1 and CDR2 (germline): SGHRS, YFSETQ. Trimming removed 0 bases from V and 4 bases from J; junction bases left unmatched: 7. The CDR3 loop reads CASSLGVAGEIETQYF. The CDR3 nucleotides read TGCGCCAGCAGCTTGGGAGTAGCGGGAGAGATAGAGACCCAGTACTTC.

This clone showed up just once. This rearrangement joins TRBV5-1 to TRBJ1-2, with 9 bases identical to TRBD1. Germline trimming cut 4 bases from V and 9 bases from J; bases unmatched to any gene: 13. Germline-derived CDR1 and CDR2 are SGHRS and YFSETQ. This CDR3 spans 15 amino acids. DNA for the CDR3: TGCGCCAGCAGCCTTATGGCGGGACAGGGTGCGAGCTACACCTTC. Amino acid sequence: CASSLMAGQGASYTF.

The chain combines TRBV28 with TRBJ2-3; TRBD2 agrees at 11 bases. The trim removed 5 bases at V and 4 bases at J, leaving 8 bases unmatched. CDR3 length equals 16 residues. CDR1 MDHEN and CDR2 SYDVKM come from the germline V gene. CDR3 sequence: CASSRILAGVPDTQYF. The DNA for the CDR3 is TGTGCCAGCAGTCGGATACTAGCGGGAGTCCCAGATACGCAGTATTTT. Looking up the rest from reference TRBV28 and TRBJ2-3 gives the full variable domain: DVKVTQSSRYLVKRTGEKVFLECVQDMDHENMFWYRQDPGLGLRLIYFSYDVKMKEKGDIPEGYSVSREKKERFSLILESASTNQTSMYLCASSRILAGVPDTQYFGPGTRLTVL.